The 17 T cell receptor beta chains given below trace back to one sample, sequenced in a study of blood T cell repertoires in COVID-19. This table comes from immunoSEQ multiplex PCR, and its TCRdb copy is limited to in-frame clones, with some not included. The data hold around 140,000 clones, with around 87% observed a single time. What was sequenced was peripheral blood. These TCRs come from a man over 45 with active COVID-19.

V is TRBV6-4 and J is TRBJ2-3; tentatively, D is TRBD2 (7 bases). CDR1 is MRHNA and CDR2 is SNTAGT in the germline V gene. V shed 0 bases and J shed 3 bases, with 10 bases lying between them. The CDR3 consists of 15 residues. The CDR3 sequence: CASSDSAGATDTQYF. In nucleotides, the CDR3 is TGTGCCAGCAGTGACTCGGCGGGGGCTACAGATACGCAGTATTTT.

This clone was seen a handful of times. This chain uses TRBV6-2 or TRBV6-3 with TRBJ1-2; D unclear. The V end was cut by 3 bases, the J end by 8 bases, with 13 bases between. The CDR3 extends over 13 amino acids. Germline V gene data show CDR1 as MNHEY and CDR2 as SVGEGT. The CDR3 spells CASSYVTATGYTF. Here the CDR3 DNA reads TGTGCCAGCAGTTATGTAACAGCCACCGGCTACACCTTC.

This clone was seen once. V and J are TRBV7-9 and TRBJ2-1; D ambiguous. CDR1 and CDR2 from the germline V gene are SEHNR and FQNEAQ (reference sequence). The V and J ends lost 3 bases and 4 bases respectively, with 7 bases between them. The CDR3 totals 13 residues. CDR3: CASSFSVYNEQFF. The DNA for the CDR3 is TGTGCCAGCAGCTTCTCGGTATACAATGAGCAGTTCTTC. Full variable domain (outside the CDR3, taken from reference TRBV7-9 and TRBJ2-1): DTGVSQNPRHKITKRGQNVTFRCDPISEHNRLYWYRQTLGQGPEFLTYFQNEAQLEKSRLLSDRFSAERPKGSFSTLEIQRTEQGDSAMYLCASSFSVYNEQFFGPGTRLTVL.

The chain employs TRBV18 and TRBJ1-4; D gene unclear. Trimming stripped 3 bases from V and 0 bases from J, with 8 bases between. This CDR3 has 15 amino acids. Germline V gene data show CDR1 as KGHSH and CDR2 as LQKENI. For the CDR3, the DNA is TGTGCCAGCTCACCCCTGCAGGCAACTAATGAAAAACTGTTTTTT. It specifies CASSPLQATNEKLFF. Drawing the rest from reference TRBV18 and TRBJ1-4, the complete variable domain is NAGVMQNPRHLVRRRGQEARLRCSPMKGHSHVYWYRQLPEEGLKFMVYLQKENIIDESGMPKERFSAEFPKEGPSILRIQQVVRGDSAAYFCASSPLQATNEKLFFGSGTQLSVL.

The CDR3 spells CASSPGGARADTQYF. The CDR3 nucleotides read TGTGCCAGCAGCCCCGGGGGGGCAAGAGCAGATACGCAGTATTTT. J is TRBJ2-3 and V is TRBV3-1 (or the pseudogene TRBV3-2); 8 bases line up with TRBD2. The V segment lost 4 bases and the J segment 4 bases; nucleotides outside the gene matches: 7. The germline CDR1 and CDR2 sequences are LGHDT and YNNKEL (reference sequence). The CDR3 is 15 amino acids.

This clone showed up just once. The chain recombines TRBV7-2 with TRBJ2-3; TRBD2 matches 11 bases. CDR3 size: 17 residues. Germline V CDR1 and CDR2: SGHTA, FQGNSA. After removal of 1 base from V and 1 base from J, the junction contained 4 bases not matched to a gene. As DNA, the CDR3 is TGTGCCAGCAGCTTAGTGTCTAGCGGGGGGCGCACAGATACGCAGTATTTT. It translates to CASSLVSSGGRTDTQYF.

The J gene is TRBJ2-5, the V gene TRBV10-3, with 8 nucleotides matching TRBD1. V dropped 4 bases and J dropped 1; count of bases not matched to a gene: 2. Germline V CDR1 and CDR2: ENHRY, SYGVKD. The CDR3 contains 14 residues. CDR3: CAISGQGSQETQYF. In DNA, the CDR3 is TGTGCCATCAGTGGACAGGGGAGCCAAGAGACCCAGTACTTC.

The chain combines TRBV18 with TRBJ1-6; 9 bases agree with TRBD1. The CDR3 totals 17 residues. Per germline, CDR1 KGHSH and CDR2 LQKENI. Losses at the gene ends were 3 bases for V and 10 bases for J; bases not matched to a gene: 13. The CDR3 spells CASSPLTDRGNHSPLHF. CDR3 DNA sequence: TGTGCCAGCTCACCTCTTACCGACAGGGGGAATCACTCACCCCTCCACTTT.

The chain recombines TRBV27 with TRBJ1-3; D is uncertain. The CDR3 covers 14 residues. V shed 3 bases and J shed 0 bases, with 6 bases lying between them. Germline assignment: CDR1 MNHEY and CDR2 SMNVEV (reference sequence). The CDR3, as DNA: TGTGCCAGCAGTTTCACGGGCTCTGGAAACACCATATATTTT. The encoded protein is CASSFTGSGNTIYF.

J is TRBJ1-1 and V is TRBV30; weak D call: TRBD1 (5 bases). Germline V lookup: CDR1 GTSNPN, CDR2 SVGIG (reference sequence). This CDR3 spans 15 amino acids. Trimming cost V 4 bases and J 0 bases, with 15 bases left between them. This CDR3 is CAWTLGGNLNTEAFF. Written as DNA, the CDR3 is TGTGCCTGGACCCTGGGGGGGAACTTGAACACTGAAGCTTTCTTT.

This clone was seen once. CDR3 DNA sequence: TGCGCCAGCAGCCAAGAGGGAGCTAGCACCTATTTCTACGAGCAGTACTTC. It is translated as CASSQEGASTYFYEQYF. This chain links TRBV4-1 with TRBJ2-7, with D perhaps matching TRBD2 (5 bases). This CDR3 has 17 amino acids. The V gene's germline CDR1 is MGHRA and CDR2 YSYEKL. V was clipped by 0 bases and J by 3 bases, with 18 bases between them.

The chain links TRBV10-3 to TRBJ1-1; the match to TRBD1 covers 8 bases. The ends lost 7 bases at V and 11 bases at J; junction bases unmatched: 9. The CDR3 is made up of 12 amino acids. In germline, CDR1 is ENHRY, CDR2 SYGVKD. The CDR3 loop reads CAINTGGVGAFF. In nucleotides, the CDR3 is TGTGCCATCAACACAGGGGGAGTCGGGGCTTTCTTT.

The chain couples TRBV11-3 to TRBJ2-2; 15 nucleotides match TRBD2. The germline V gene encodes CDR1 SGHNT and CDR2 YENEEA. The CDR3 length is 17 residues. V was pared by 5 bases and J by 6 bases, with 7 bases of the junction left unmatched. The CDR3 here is CASSLGLAGGRPGELFF. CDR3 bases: TGTGCCAGCAGCCTGGGACTAGCGGGGGGCCGGCCCGGGGAGCTGTTTTTT. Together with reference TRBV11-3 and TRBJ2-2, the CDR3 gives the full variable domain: EAGVVQSPRYKIIEKKQPVAFWCNPISGHNTLYWYLQNLGQGPELLIRYENEEAVDDSQLPKDRFSAERLKGVDSTLKIQPAELGDSAVYLCASSLGLAGGRPGELFFGEGSRLTVL.

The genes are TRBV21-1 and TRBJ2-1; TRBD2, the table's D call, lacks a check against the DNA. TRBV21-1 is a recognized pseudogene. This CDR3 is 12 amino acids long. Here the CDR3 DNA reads TGTGCCAGCAGCAAGTCGTGGAGCGAGCAGTTCTTC. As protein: CASSKSWSEQFF.

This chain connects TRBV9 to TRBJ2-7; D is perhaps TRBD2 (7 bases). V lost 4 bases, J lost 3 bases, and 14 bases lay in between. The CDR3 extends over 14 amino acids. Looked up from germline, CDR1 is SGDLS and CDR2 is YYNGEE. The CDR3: CASSSRGAYYEQYF. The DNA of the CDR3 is TGTGCCAGCAGCTCCCGGGGGGCCTACTACGAGCAGTACTTC.

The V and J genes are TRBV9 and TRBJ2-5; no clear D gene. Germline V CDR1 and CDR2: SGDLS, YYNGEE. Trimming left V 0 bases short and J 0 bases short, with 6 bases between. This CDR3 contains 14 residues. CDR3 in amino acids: CASSVEHYQETQYF. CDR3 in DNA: TGTGCCAGCAGCGTAGAACATTACCAAGAGACCCAGTACTTC.

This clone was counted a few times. CDR3: CARPSDTEAFF. The CDR3 DNA follows: TGTGCCAGGCCTTCGGACACTGAAGCTTTCTTT. This chain links TRBV19 with TRBJ1-1; D call uncertain. CDR1 and CDR2 (germline): LNHDA, SQIVND (reference sequence). V lost 9 bases to trimming and J lost 3 bases, with 8 bases between them. The CDR3 sequence is 11 residues long.